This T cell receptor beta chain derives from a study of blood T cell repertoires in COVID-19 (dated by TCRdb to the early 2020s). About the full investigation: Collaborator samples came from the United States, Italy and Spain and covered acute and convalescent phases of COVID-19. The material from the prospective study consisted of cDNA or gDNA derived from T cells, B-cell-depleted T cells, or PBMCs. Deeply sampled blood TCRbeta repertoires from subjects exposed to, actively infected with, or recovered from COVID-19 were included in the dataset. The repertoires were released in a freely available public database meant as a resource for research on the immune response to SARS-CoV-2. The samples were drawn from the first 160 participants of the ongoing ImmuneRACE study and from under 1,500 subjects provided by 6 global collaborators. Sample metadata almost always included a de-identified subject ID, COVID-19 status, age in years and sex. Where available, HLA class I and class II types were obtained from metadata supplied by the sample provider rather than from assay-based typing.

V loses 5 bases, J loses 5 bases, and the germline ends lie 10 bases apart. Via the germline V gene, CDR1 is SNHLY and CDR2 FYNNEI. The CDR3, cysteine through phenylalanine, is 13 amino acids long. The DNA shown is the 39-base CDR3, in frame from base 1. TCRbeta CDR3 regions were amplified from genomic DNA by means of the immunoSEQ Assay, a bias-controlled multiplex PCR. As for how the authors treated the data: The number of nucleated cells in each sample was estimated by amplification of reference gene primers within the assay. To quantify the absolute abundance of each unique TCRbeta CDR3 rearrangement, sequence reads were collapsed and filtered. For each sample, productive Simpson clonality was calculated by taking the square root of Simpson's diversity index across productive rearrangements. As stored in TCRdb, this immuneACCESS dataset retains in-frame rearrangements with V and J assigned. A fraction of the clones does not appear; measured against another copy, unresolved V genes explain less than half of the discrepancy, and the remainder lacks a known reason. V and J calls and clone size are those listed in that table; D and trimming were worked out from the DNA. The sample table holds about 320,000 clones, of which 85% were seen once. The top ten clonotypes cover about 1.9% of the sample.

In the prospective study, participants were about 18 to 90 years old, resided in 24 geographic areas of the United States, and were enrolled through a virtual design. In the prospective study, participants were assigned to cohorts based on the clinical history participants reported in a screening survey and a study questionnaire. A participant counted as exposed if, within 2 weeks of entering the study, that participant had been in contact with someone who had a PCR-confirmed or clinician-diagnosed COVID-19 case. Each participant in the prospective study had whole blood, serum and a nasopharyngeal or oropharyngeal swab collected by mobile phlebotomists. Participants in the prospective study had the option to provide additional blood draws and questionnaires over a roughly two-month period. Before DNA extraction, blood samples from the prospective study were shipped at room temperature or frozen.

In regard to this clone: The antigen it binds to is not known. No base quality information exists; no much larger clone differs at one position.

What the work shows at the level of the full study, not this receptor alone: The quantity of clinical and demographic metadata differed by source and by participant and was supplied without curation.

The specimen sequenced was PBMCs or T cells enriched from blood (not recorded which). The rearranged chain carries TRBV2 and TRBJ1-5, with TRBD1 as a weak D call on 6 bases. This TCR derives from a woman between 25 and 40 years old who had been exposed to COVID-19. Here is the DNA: TGTGCCAGCAGTAGACAGGAGGATCAGCCCCAGCATTTT. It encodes CASSRQEDQPQHF.